This TCR beta chain was captured by sequencing in a study of T-cell memory formation after mild COVID-19. For the study at large: TCR clusters were largely donor specific.

Overall study results and limits: Largely, contracting CD4+ clones fell within CM and EM, and contracting CD8+ clones within EMRA. There was a balanced CD4/CD8 profile in clones contracting day 15 to 85, and later expanders leaned CD4+.

This clonotype was seen a handful of times. Antigen unknown. TCRdb redid the calling of the 5' RACE reads with MiXCR, one entry per CDR3 protein. The table includes 270,000 or so distinct CDR3 sequences, over 15% detected once. This clonotype was obtained from a man between 18 and 29 years old who had mild COVID-19 (a few samples of this study predate the infection). Cell type and time point are not known. The specimen was PBMCs or a T cell subset sorted from them (not recorded which).

For the CDR3, the DNA is TGTGCCAGCAGCTCGAGATGGAATGAGCAGTTCTTC. This sequence encodes CASSSRWNEQFF. This chain connects TRBV7-2 to TRBJ2-1; D ambiguous. Trimming removed 4 bases from V and 7 bases from J, with 8 bases in between. The CDR3 has 12 amino acids. Per germline, CDR1 SGHTA and CDR2 FQGNSA.